The 29 T cell receptor beta chains listed next were all sequenced from one sample in a study of Ad26.COV2.S vaccination and SARS-CoV-2 variants. The treatment here: some 20 received Ad26.COV2.S at low or high dose, single or two shots; about 5 received placebo; per-sample allocation not given. Specimens were obtained on day 63 following the first vaccine or placebo injection. Data came from immunoSEQ multiplex PCR; TCRdb stores just in-frame clones and leaves some out. The table shows roughly 390,000 clones, with approximately 91% occurring only once. Sequenced here: peripheral blood, sampled in a trial of Ad26.COV2.S vaccine versus placebo. The receptor source for this set is a person between 18 and 65 years old who received the Ad26.COV2.S COVID-19 vaccine or a placebo.

The V and J genes are TRBV6-1 and TRBJ1-5, with a possible D match to TRBD1 (6 bases). V was trimmed by 2 bases and J by 10 bases, leaving 21 bases between them. The CDR3 has 16 amino acids. The germline CDR1 and CDR2 sequences are MNHNS and SASEGT. CDR3 sequence (DNA): TGTGCCAGCAGTGAAATCACCGACAGGAGAGATCCACCCCAGCATTTT. This sequence encodes CASSEITDRRDPPQHF.

The gene calls are TRBV7-2 and TRBJ2-5, with a tentative D call TRBD1 (7 bases). V was shortened by 5 bases and J by 7 bases, with 20 bases between the two germline ends. From germline, CDR1 is SGHTA and CDR2 FQGNSA. This CDR3 spans 15 amino acids. CDR3 nucleotide sequence: TGTGCCAGCAGCAGAATCCCGCAGGGGGGAGGGACCCAGTACTTC. Its translation is CASSRIPQGGGTQYF.

The count of this clone is one. This chain uses TRBV18 with TRBJ2-6, with no clear D. CDR1 is KGHSH, CDR2 LQKENI, per germline. The V and J ends lost 1 base and 0 bases respectively, with 7 bases between them. The CDR3 has 16 amino acids. CDR3 nucleotide sequence: TGTGCCAGCTCACCACTCTTTAGCTCTGGGGCCAACGTCCTGACTTTC. It specifies CASSPLFSSGANVLTF.

The CDR3 region has the DNA TGTGCCAGCAATCTCGAGGGGGCCCAAAGCTCCTACAATGAGCAGTTCTTC. Protein product: CASNLEGAQSSYNEQFF. The chain carries TRBV6-4 and TRBJ2-1; TRBD1 matches 7 bases. The V gene's germline CDR1 is MRHNA and CDR2 SNTAGT. V trimming: 7 bases; J trimming: 0 bases; junction bases outside the gene matches: 12. The CDR3 sequence is 17 residues long.

The CDR3 here is CASSGGFTRELFF. The CDR3 DNA follows: TGTGCCAGCAGCGGGGGCTTTACCCGGGAGCTGTTTTTT. The chain is built from TRBV27 and TRBJ2-2, with D possibly being TRBD1 or TRBD2 (6 bases each). CDR1 MNHEY and CDR2 SMNVEV come from the germline V gene (reference sequence). The CDR3 is 13 residues long. The V end lost 6 bases, the J end lost 9 bases, and 14 bases lay between the germline ends.

The table lists this clone with a count of one. This chain links TRBV5-1 with TRBJ1-4; 8 bases match TRBD1. Germline loops: CDR1 SGHRS, CDR2 YFSETQ. V shed 4 bases and J 0 bases; nucleotides not matched to a gene: 2. CDR3 length: 15 residues. CDR3 DNA: TGCGCCAGCAGCGGACAGGGTGCAACTAATGAAAAACTGTTTTTT. It specifies CASSGQGATNEKLFF.

This clone was seen only a few times. The chain carries TRBV30 and TRBJ2-7; no clear D. CDR1 is GTSNPN, CDR2 SVGIG, per germline (reference sequence). V was clipped by 2 bases and J by 0 bases, with 11 bases between them. The CDR3 extends over 14 amino acids. This CDR3 reads CAWSSRQFSYEQYF. The CDR3 DNA sequence: TGTGCCTGGAGTTCGAGACAATTCTCCTACGAGCAGTACTTC.

The CDR3 sequence: CASEGPRSGGYTF. CDR3 DNA: TGTGCCAGCGAGGGGCCACGGAGCGGTGGCTACACCTTC. The chain uses TRBV3-1 (or the pseudogene TRBV3-2) and TRBJ1-2; TRBD1 is a possible D gene (5 bases). The ends were cut back, 8 bases at V and 7 bases at J, with 17 bases in the middle. The germline gives CDR1 LGHDT, CDR2 YNNKEL (reference sequence). The CDR3 has 13 amino acids.

As DNA, the CDR3 is TGTGCCTGGAGTGTCTCCGGCTATAGCAATCAGCCCCAGCATTTT. Translated, it gives CAWSVSGYSNQPQHF. The J gene is TRBJ1-5, the V gene TRBV30, with no clear D. Trimming cost V 0 bases and J 0 bases, with 9 bases left between them. Germline values: CDR1 GTSNPN, CDR2 SVGIG (reference sequence). The CDR3 runs to 15 residues.

The genes are TRBV5-5 and TRBJ1-1, with D possibly being TRBD1 (5 bases). Trimming took 0 bases from V and 10 from J, leaving 13 bases between them. Per germline, CDR1 SGHKS and CDR2 YYEKEE (reference sequence). There are 13 residues in the CDR3. The CDR3 protein is CASSLVVGGGAFF. The CDR3 DNA reads as TGTGCCAGCAGCTTGGTAGTGGGTGGGGGAGCTTTCTTT.

The V and J genes are TRBV19 and TRBJ2-1; TRBD1 matches 12 bases. The V segment lost 4 bases and the J segment 8 bases; nucleotides outside the gene matches: 6. This CDR3 spans 15 amino acids. Germline CDR1 is LNHDA and CDR2 is SQIVND (reference sequence). The CDR3: CASSNAGTGGDEQFF. DNA of the CDR3: TGTGCCAGTAGTAACGCCGGGACAGGGGGCGATGAGCAGTTCTTC.

This clone was detected only a few times. The chain couples TRBV7-2 to TRBJ1-2; D is unclear. V dropped 5 bases and J dropped 4 bases, with 14 bases sitting between them. The germline V gene has CDR1 SGHTA and CDR2 FQGNSA. The CDR3 is 14 amino acids. The CDR3 is CASSPLVTLYGYTF. In DNA form, the CDR3 reads TGTGCCAGCAGCCCGTTAGTGACCCTCTATGGCTACACCTTC.

The chain links TRBV18 to TRBJ1-2; the match to TRBD1 covers 7 bases. V gave up 3 bases and J gave up 5 bases; unmatched junction bases: 6. Germline CDR1 is KGHSH and CDR2 is LQKENI. The CDR3 extends over 14 amino acids. The CDR3 loop reads CASSPVDREYGYTF. In DNA, the CDR3 is TGTGCCAGCTCACCCGTAGACAGGGAGTATGGCTACACCTTC.

The chain carries TRBV5-5 and TRBJ2-2; 7 bases line up with TRBD1. Germline loops: CDR1 SGHKS, CDR2 YYEKEE (reference sequence). The CDR3 has 18 amino acids. With 0 bases clipped from V and 3 bases from J, the junction kept 11 bases outside the gene matches. In DNA form, the CDR3 reads TGTGCCAGCAGCTTGGCCTCATCAGACAGGGTCGACACCGGGGAGCTGTTTTTT. Amino acid sequence: CASSLASSDRVDTGELFF.

V and J are TRBV5-4 and TRBJ2-2, with D possibly being TRBD1 (6 bases). The CDR3 spans 15 residues. The germline CDR1 and CDR2 sequences are SGHNT and YYREEE (reference sequence). V was trimmed by 4 bases and J by 3 bases, leaving 13 bases between them. The CDR3 protein is CASSHSGAHTGELFF. The CDR3 DNA follows: TGTGCCAGCAGCCACTCAGGGGCGCACACCGGGGAGCTGTTTTTT.

The chain carries TRBV7-9 and TRBJ2-3; the D is unclear. CDR1 is SEHNR, CDR2 FQNEAQ, per germline (reference sequence). V shed 0 bases and J shed 0 bases, with 10 bases lying between them. This CDR3 region has 16 residues. The CDR3 coding sequence is TGTGCCAGCAGCTTAGCCGATCGTTCTAGCACAGATACGCAGTATTTT. This encodes CASSLADRSSTDTQYF.

The chain combines TRBV2 with TRBJ2-1, with 7 bases matching TRBD2. V was clipped by 7 bases and J by 7 bases; unmatched bases: 19. CDR3 length equals 17 residues. Germline-derived CDR1 and CDR2 are SNHLY and FYNNEI. The CDR3 region is CASIQTLLAGAWNEQFF. Here the CDR3 DNA reads TGTGCCAGCATACAAACCCTCCTGGCGGGAGCTTGGAATGAGCAGTTCTTC.

In DNA, the CDR3 is TGTGCCAGTAGTACAGGGGCAGGCTATGGCTACACCTTC. It is translated as CASSTGAGYGYTF. The J gene is TRBJ1-2, the V gene TRBV19; perhaps TRBD1 as D (6 bases). CDR3 length equals 13 residues. V was pared by 4 bases and J by 4 bases, with 10 bases between. Germline assignment: CDR1 LNHDA and CDR2 SQIVND (reference sequence).

This chain links TRBV19 with TRBJ1-4; D ambiguous. This CDR3 has 14 amino acids. V gave up 7 bases and J gave up 8 bases, with 17 bases separating them. Germline V gene lookup returns CDR1 LNHDA and CDR2 SQIVND (reference sequence). As DNA, the CDR3 is TGTGCCAGTACCCCCTCGGGCAGGAGGGAAAAACTGTTTTTT. Encoded protein: CASTPSGRREKLFF.

The rearrangement links TRBV4-1 to TRBJ2-1; 8 bases map to TRBD2. Germline V gives CDR1 MGHRA, CDR2 YSYEKL. After removal of 4 bases from V and 9 bases from J, the junction contained 17 bases not matched to a gene. The CDR3 has 17 amino acids. The CDR3 region is CASSLLHGTSTVVEQFF. The CDR3 DNA follows: TGCGCCAGCAGCCTCTTGCACGGGACTAGTACTGTAGTTGAGCAGTTCTTC.

The genes are TRBV19 and TRBJ2-3; 8 bases map to TRBD1. Germline V gene lookup returns CDR1 LNHDA and CDR2 SQIVND (reference sequence). The CDR3 contains 15 residues. V dropped 9 bases and J dropped 5; count of bases not matched to a gene: 13. CDR3 sequence (DNA): TGTGCCAGCGCCCTTGACAGGGGAACGGGAGATACGCAGTATTTT. Translating gives CASALDRGTGDTQYF.

This chain links TRBV6-5 with TRBJ2-7, with TRBD1 identical over 9 bases. Germline CDR1 MNHEY, CDR2 SVGAGI. This CDR3 is built from 14 residues. V lost 10 bases and J lost 7; bases outside the gene matches: 14. This chain's CDR3 is CAIVWRDRVGEQYF. The CDR3 DNA is TGTGCCATTGTTTGGCGGGACAGGGTGGGTGAGCAGTACTTC.

Only one count was recorded for this clone. V usage is TRBV6-5 and J usage is TRBJ1-2; D remains unclear. The germline gives CDR1 MNHEY, CDR2 SVGAGI. This CDR3 has 13 residues. Between the trimmed V and J ends, which lost 8 bases and 4 bases, there was a span of 14 bases. CDR3 in DNA: TGTGCCAGCTACGGAAGGGCGCGCTATGGCTACACCTTC. Residues: CASYGRARYGYTF.

CDR3 coding DNA: TGTGCCAGCAGCTTGGCCGGGCAAGGGGCTTCTAATTCACCCCTCCACTTT. This translates into CASSLAGQGASNSPLHF. The V call is TRBV5-4, the J call TRBJ1-6; perhaps TRBD1 as D (5 bases). Germline V CDR1 and CDR2: SGHNT, YYREEE (reference sequence). V was clipped by 0 bases and J by 6 bases, with 16 bases between them. The CDR3 totals 17 residues.

The rearrangement uses TRBV7-2 and TRBJ1-1; a possible D gene is TRBD1 (5 bases). This CDR3 region has 13 residues. Germline lookup yields CDR1 SGHTA and CDR2 FQGNSA. The V end was cut by 3 bases, the J end by 8 bases, with 13 bases between. The CDR3 DNA follows: TGTGCCAGCAGCTTTTTTACAGGATCCGAAGCTTTCTTT. Amino acid sequence: CASSFFTGSEAFF.

CDR3 nucleotide sequence: TGCGCCAGCAGCCAAGGGGCAAGTAATGAAAAACTGTTTTTT. It is translated as CASSQGASNEKLFF. The genes are TRBV4-1 and TRBJ1-4, with D unclear. Looked up from germline, CDR1 is MGHRA and CDR2 is YSYEKL. The CDR3 spans 14 residues. The V and J ends lost 1 base and 4 bases respectively, with 7 bases between them.

This clone was picked up one time. This chain links TRBV10-1 with TRBJ1-2, with a tentative D call TRBD1 (5 bases). Germline V gene data show CDR1 as WNHNN and CDR2 as SYGVQD (reference sequence). The germline V and J ends were trimmed by 2 bases and 4 bases, with 8 bases remaining between them. This CDR3 region has 13 residues. CDR3 nucleotide sequence: TGCGCCAGCAGTGAGGACAGCGTCTATGGCTACACCTTC. Translated: CASSEDSVYGYTF.

The rearrangement joins TRBV7-9 to TRBJ1-1, with D maybe TRBD1 (6 bases). The germline gives CDR1 SEHNR, CDR2 FQNEAQ (reference sequence). The V end was cut by 4 bases, the J end by 1 base, with 13 bases between. The CDR3 extends over 15 amino acids. CDR3: CASSSSQGSNTEAFF. The CDR3 bases are TGTGCCAGCAGCTCATCACAGGGCTCGAACACTGAAGCTTTCTTT.

CDR3 residues: CASSQLGRGRGTYEQYF. CDR3 DNA: TGCGCCAGCAGCCAACTCGGAAGGGGACGGGGGACCTACGAGCAGTACTTC. This sequence joins TRBV4-1 and TRBJ2-7; maybe TRBD2 (6 bases). The CDR3 loop spans 17 amino acids. Trimming removed 2 bases from V and 2 bases from J, with 19 bases in between. The germline CDR1 and CDR2 sequences are MGHRA and YSYEKL.